A selection of T cell receptor beta chains follows, all from one sample in a study of T-cell memory formation after mild COVID-19. Using its own MiXCR run on the 5' RACE reads, TCRdb lists one record per CDR3 protein. The table has 300,000 to 350,000 distinct CDR3 sequences, around an eighth seen once. Sequencing was carried out using PBMCs or a T cell subset sorted from them (not recorded which). Source of these receptors: a man in his late teens or twenties who had mild COVID-19 (a few samples of this study predate the infection). Cell type and time point are not known. CDR3s include the opening cysteine and the closing phenylalanine or tryptophan. Each record gives: V gene, D gene, J gene, clone size, CDR3 protein, CDR3 DNA. D genes are given only for firm matches. Size is stated for part of the rows, as once, few or many counts, or as a class when the clone is expanded.

>TRBV25-1|NA|TRBJ2-5|few
CASSLQGIQETQYF
TGTGCCAGCAGTTTACAGGGAATCCAAGAGACCCAGTACTTC
>TRBV10-3|TRBD1|TRBJ1-6|few
CAISGTVDNSPLHF
TGTGCCATCAGCGGGACAGTGGATAATTCACCCCTCCACTTT
>TRBV7-9|NA|TRBJ1-1|few
CASRWGKVTFF
TGTGCCAGCAGGTGGGGAAAGGTAACTTTCTTT
>TRBV28|NA|TRBJ1-1|few
CASSLAAGQAFF
TGTGCCAGCAGTTTGGCGGCAGGGCAAGCTTTCTTT
>TRBV12-5|NA|TRBJ1-2|NA
CASGLGSGAWNGYTF
TGTGCTAGTGGTTTAGGTTCCGGGGCCTGGAATGGCTACACCTTC
>TRBV5-1|NA|TRBJ1-2|NA
CASSPREALSYGYTF
TGCGCCAGCAGCCCAAGAGAGGCCCTGAGCTATGGCTACACCTTC
>TRBV3-1|TRBD1|TRBJ1-1|NA
CASRETGYTEAFF
TGTGCCAGCAGGGAGACAGGGTACACTGAAGCTTTCTTT
>TRBV20-1|NA|TRBJ2-1|NA
CSAVTPSSYNEQFF
TGCAGTGCTGTGACTCCAAGCTCCTACAATGAGCAGTTCTTC
>TRBV6-6|NA|TRBJ1-2|few
CASSLGPGRGYTF
TGTGCCAGCAGCCTGGGACCGGGGCGGGGCTACACCTTC
>TRBV11-2|TRBD1|TRBJ2-5|NA
CASTQGAFSTETQYF
TGTGCCAGCACCCAGGGGGCGTTCAGTACCGAGACCCAGTACTTC
>TRBV4-1|TRBD1|TRBJ1-2|few
CASSQTGTANYGYTF
TGCGCCAGCAGCCAGACCGGGACAGCTAACTATGGCTACACCTTC
>TRBV12-3/TRBV12-4|NA|TRBJ2-3|NA
CASSLGGWETDTQYF
TGTGCCAGCAGTTTAGGAGGGTGGGAGACAGATACGCAGTATTTT
>TRBV5-4|NA|TRBJ1-1|once
CASSFSDTEALF
TGTGCCAGCAGCTTTTCCGACACTGAAGCTTTATTT
>TRBV4-3|NA|TRBJ2-3|many
CASSSLYGITDTQYF
TGCGCCAGCAGCTCTCTTTACGGGATTACAGATACGCAGTATTTT
>TRBV20-1|NA|TRBJ1-6|few
CSAAGNSPLHF
TGCAGTGCAGCGGGTAATTCACCCCTCCACTTT
>TRBV3-1|NA|TRBJ2-1|NA
CASSLRPMPPSEQFF
TGTGCCAGCAGCCTCCGGCCCATGCCACCCAGTGAGCAGTTCTTC
>TRBV12-3/TRBV12-4|NA|TRBJ1-6|many
CASSSNRVHSPLHF
TGTGCCAGCAGTTCCAACAGGGTTCACTCACCCCTCCACTTT
>TRBV2|TRBD2|TRBJ2-1|NA
CASSAGTIDGTRDNEQFF
TGTGCCAGCAGTGCCGGCACGATCGATGGGACTAGGGACAATGAGCAGTTCTTC
>TRBV7-3|TRBD1|TRBJ2-1|few
CASSRDRYHEQFF
TGTGCCAGCAGCCGGGACAGGTACCATGAGCAGTTCTTC
>TRBV18|NA|TRBJ2-3|few
CASSSTLDTQYF
TGTGCCAGCTCATCGACATTAGATACGCAGTATTTT
>TRBV5-6|NA|TRBJ1-1|few
CASSLVWAENGAFF
TGTGCCAGCAGCTTGGTATGGGCAGAAAATGGAGCTTTCTTT
>TRBV6-5|TRBD1|TRBJ1-2|NA
CASRNRGGYTF
TGTGCCAGCAGGAACAGGGGAGGCTACACCTTC
>TRBV7-2|NA|TRBJ1-5|NA
CASSLGDGYWASNQPQHF
TGTGCCAGCAGCTTAGGGGACGGTTACTGGGCTAGCAATCAGCCCCAGCATTTT
>TRBV7-2|TRBD1|TRBJ1-1|NA
CASSAGTGMNTEAFF
TGTGCCAGCAGCGCGGGGACAGGGATGAACACTGAAGCTTTCTTT
>TRBV30|TRBD2|TRBJ2-7|NA
CAWSWGGSYEQYF
TGTGCCTGGAGTTGGGGGGGCTCCTACGAGCAGTACTTC
>TRBV4-3|TRBD1|TRBJ2-4|few
CASSQTDRAQNIQYF
TGCGCCAGCAGCCAAACGGACAGGGCTCAAAACATTCAGTACTTC
>TRBV6-5|NA|TRBJ1-6|many
CATRAYNSPLHF
TGTGCCACCCGGGCGTATAATTCACCCCTCCACTTT
>TRBV6-6|NA|TRBJ1-4|NA
CASSLEMVNEKLFF
TGTGCCAGCAGCCTAGAGATGGTGAATGAAAAACTGTTTTTT
>TRBV15|NA|TRBJ1-5|NA
CATSRPPGNQPQHF
TGTGCCACCAGCAGACCCCCGGGGAATCAGCCCCAGCATTTT
>TRBV7-6|NA|TRBJ2-5|NA
CASSLGGAGKTQYF
TGTGCCAGCAGCTTAGGTGGGGCCGGAAAGACCCAGTACTTC
>TRBV20-1|NA|TRBJ2-5|few
CSAVLGGETQYF
TGCAGTGCTGTACTAGGTGGAGAGACCCAGTACTTC
>TRBV11-2|TRBD1|TRBJ1-1|NA
CASSLDRSSTEAFF
TGTGCCAGCAGCCTGGACAGGAGTAGCACTGAAGCTTTCTTT
>TRBV30|NA|TRBJ1-5|NA
CAWSATLGNQPQHF
TGTGCCTGGAGCGCGACTCTGGGCAATCAGCCCCAGCATTTT
>TRBV6-6|NA|TRBJ2-5|few
CASSALAGQATQYF
TGTGCCAGCAGTGCCCTAGCGGGACAGGCGACCCAGTACTTC
>TRBV6-2/TRBV6-3|NA|TRBJ2-7|NA
CASSPPIEAYEQYF
TGTGCCAGCAGCCCCCCCATAGAGGCCTACGAGCAGTACTTC
>TRBV18|NA|TRBJ1-1|NA
CASSIPGAENTEAFF
TGTGCCAGCTCAATCCCAGGGGCAGAGAACACTGAAGCTTTCTTT
>TRBV19|NA|TRBJ1-2|few
CASSEEGYGYTF
TGTGCCAGTTCGGAGGAAGGTTATGGCTACACCTTC
>TRBV4-1|NA|TRBJ2-5|many
CASSQGYQETQYF
TGCGCCAGCAGCCAAGGCTACCAAGAGACCCAGTACTTC
>TRBV5-1|NA|TRBJ2-3|many
CASSLVGITDTQYF
TGCGCCAGCAGCTTGGTGGGAATCACAGATACGCAGTATTTT
>TRBV4-1|TRBD2|TRBJ2-2|NA
CASSQDNGGGSNTGELFF
TGCGCCAGCAGCCAAGATAACGGGGGGGGCTCGAACACCGGGGAGCTGTTTTTT